This T cell receptor (beta chain) was profiled in a study of PD-1 blockade in mismatch repair-deficient tumors. Broader study findings: Tumor-resident clones, often absent from pretreatment blood, expanded after pembrolizumab and then contracted.

The assay was immunoSEQ multiplex PCR, and TCRdb's table has in-frame clones only and misses some. The sample shows more than 15,000 clones, 80% to 85% of them seen only once. CDR3 length: 15 amino acids. V shed 4 bases, J shed 3 bases, and the junction held 9 bases outside the gene matches. Germline assignment: CDR1 SGHRS and CDR2 YFSETQ. The TCR-sequenced patients were three responders to pembrolizumab. About this clone itself: Its antigen is unidentified.

The source is an adult with mismatch repair-deficient cancer. The source was PBMCs, collected 4 weeks after starting pembrolizumab. The chain employs TRBV5-1 and TRBJ1-1; 7 bases are shared with TRBD1. The DNA for the CDR3 is TGCGCCAGCAGCCCGAACAGGGGATTGGACACTGAAGCTTTCTTT. It translates to CASSPNRGLDTEAFF.